The 18 T cell receptor beta chains presented below share a single source sample, sequenced in a study of blood T cell repertoires in COVID-19. Here immunoSEQ multiplex PCR was the method, and the copy in TCRdb shows in-frame clones only, minus some. This sample yields about 170,000 clones, of which under 85% are seen a single time; approximately 1.3% belongs to the top ten. The sequenced sample consisted of peripheral blood. These receptors came from a man aged 55 to 70 who had recovered from COVID-19.

This chain uses TRBV15 with TRBJ1-1; 8 bases map to TRBD1. CDR1 LNHNV and CDR2 YYDKDF come from the germline V gene (reference sequence). The CDR3 contains 12 residues. J gave up 10 bases and V 4 bases, and 5 bases lay outside the gene matches. CDR3 loop: CATSKDRVGAFF. The CDR3 bases are TGTGCCACCAGCAAGGACAGGGTAGGAGCTTTCTTT.

A note on this clone: Other nucleotide sequences from this sample produce the same CDR3. The chain joins TRBV5-6 to TRBJ1-5, with a possible D match to TRBD1 (5 bases). Germline CDR1 and CDR2: SGHDT and YYEEEE. The CDR3 runs 15 residues. The V end was cut by 0 bases, the J end by 7 bases, with 14 bases between. CDR3 nucleotides: TGTGCCAGCAGCTTGGGCGGGGGAGTCGGGCAGCCCCAGCATTTT. Protein: CASSLGGGVGQPQHF.

The chain is built from TRBV27 and TRBJ2-7; 9 bases map to TRBD2. CDR3 length: 15 amino acids. V dropped 5 bases and J dropped 7; count of bases not matched to a gene: 12. Germline V CDR1 and CDR2: MNHEY, SMNVEV (reference sequence). The CDR3 coding sequence is TGTGCCAGCAGTCCAATAGCGGGGGCCCAGGCAGAGCAGTACTTC. It encodes CASSPIAGAQAEQYF.

The chain recombines TRBV10-3 with TRBJ2-5; TRBD1 might be the D (6 bases). The CDR3 spans 13 residues. Deletions cut 6 bases from V and 3 bases from J, with 11 bases between. Germline CDR1 ENHRY, CDR2 SYGVKD. The CDR3 loop reads CAISLNREETQYF. The CDR3 DNA sequence: TGTGCCATCAGCTTAAACAGGGAAGAGACCCAGTACTTC.

The chain recombines TRBV7-8 with TRBJ1-6; D call uncertain. This CDR3 has 14 residues. The V end lost 4 bases, the J end lost 10 bases, and 14 bases lay between the germline ends. The germline V gene encodes CDR1 SGHVS and CDR2 FQNEAQ. Here the CDR3 reads CASSWAPRESPLHF. The CDR3, as DNA: TGTGCCAGCAGCTGGGCCCCTCGGGAGTCACCCCTCCACTTT.

This chain connects TRBV27 to TRBJ1-4; 10 bases are shared with TRBD1. V was clipped by 7 bases and J by 10 bases; unmatched bases: 9. The CDR3 is 14 residues long. Per germline, CDR1 MNHEY and CDR2 SMNVEV (reference sequence). The DNA for the CDR3 is TGTGCCAGCAAACCCGGGACAGGGGACGGAAAACTGTTTTTT. Its protein is CASKPGTGDGKLFF.

Concerning this clone: Other nucleotide sequences in the sample specify the same CDR3. This chain uses TRBV7-6 with TRBJ1-1, with 9 bases aligning to TRBD1. From germline, CDR1 is SGHVS and CDR2 FNYEAQ. The CDR3 sequence is 15 residues long. V lost 1 base and J lost 1; bases outside the gene matches: 1. For the CDR3, the DNA is TGTGCCAGCAGCTTAGTGGGACAGGGGAACACTGAAGCTTTCTTT. It encodes CASSLVGQGNTEAFF. Looking up the rest from reference TRBV7-6 and TRBJ1-1 gives the full variable domain: GAGVSQSPRYKVTKRGQDVALRCDPISGHVSLYWYRQALGQGPEFLTYFNYEAQQDKSGLPNDRFSAERPEGSISTLTIQRTEQRDSAMYRCASSLVGQGNTEAFFGQGTRLTVV.

The chain links TRBV5-6 to TRBJ2-5; no reliable D call. The CDR3 runs 11 residues. Trimming stripped 3 bases from V and 2 bases from J, with 2 bases between. Germline V gene lookup returns CDR1 SGHDT and CDR2 YYEEEE. The CDR3 coding sequence is TGTGCCAGCAGCTCTCAAGAGACCCAGTACTTC. Amino acid sequence: CASSSQETQYF.

The V call is TRBV5-1, the J call TRBJ2-5, with TRBD2 matching 14 bases. The V gene end was trimmed by 6 bases and the J gene end by 5 bases; junction bases not matched to a gene: 6. The CDR3 extends over 15 amino acids. Germline CDR1 reads SGHRS; CDR2 reads YFSETQ. The CDR3 DNA reads TGCGCCAGCACCGGACTAGCGGGGGGCCCGGAGACCCAGTACTTC. The encoded protein is CASTGLAGGPETQYF.

This clone was observed once. This chain uses TRBV9 with TRBJ1-1; D gene unclear. The CDR3 sequence is 16 residues long. V shed 0 bases and J shed 0 bases, with 12 bases lying between them. The germline V gene has CDR1 SGDLS and CDR2 YYNGEE. The CDR3 region has the DNA TGTGCCAGCAGCGTAGAAGGAGGGAACATGAACACTGAAGCTTTCTTT. It encodes CASSVEGGNMNTEAFF.

The DNA of the CDR3 is TGTGCCAGCACCGGGACAGGGTCCGGGGAGCTGTTTTTT. It codes for CASTGTGSGELFF. The chain has TRBV6-1 and TRBJ2-2; 9 positions agree with TRBD1. The V gene end was trimmed by 7 bases and the J gene end by 6 bases; junction bases not matched to a gene: 3. The germline CDR1 and CDR2 sequences are MNHNS and SASEGT. The CDR3 sequence is 13 residues long.

CDR3: CASSGLADGKGREQYF. The CDR3 nucleotides are TGTGCCAGCAGTGGACTAGCGGATGGCAAAGGGCGCGAGCAGTACTTC. The V gene is TRBV5-4, the J gene TRBJ2-7, with 10 bases aligning to TRBD2. Trimming at V came to 5 bases and at J to 6 bases, leaving 14 bases not matched to a gene. This CDR3 has 16 amino acids. CDR1 and CDR2 from the germline V gene are SGHNT and YYREEE (reference sequence).

V is TRBV20-1 and J is TRBJ1-1; no firm D call. Trimming shortened V by 5 bases and J by 11 bases, and 12 bases separated the two germline ends. The CDR3 length is 10 residues. Germline values: CDR1 DFQATT, CDR2 SNEGSKA (reference sequence). CDR3 nucleotide sequence: TGCAGTGCTCTTACACCCGTGGCTTTCTTT. Amino acid sequence: CSALTPVAFF.

The V gene is TRBV23-1, the J gene TRBJ1-1; D uncertain. TRBV23-1 is marked as an open reading frame, function uncertain. V was pared by 5 bases and J by 11 bases, with 6 bases between. The CDR3 loop spans 9 amino acids. The CDR3 is CASSVGAFF. The CDR3, as DNA: TGCGCCAGCAGTGTCGGGGCTTTCTTT.

This clone was observed a single time. This chain links TRBV5-1 with TRBJ2-7; 10 positions agree with TRBD1. This CDR3 has 15 residues. V dropped 5 bases and J dropped 3; count of bases not matched to a gene: 8. Per germline, CDR1 SGHRS and CDR2 YFSETQ. CDR3 amino acids: CASRVWTGGDYEQYF. As DNA, the CDR3 is TGCGCCAGCAGAGTCTGGACAGGGGGTGACTACGAGCAGTACTTC.

The genes are TRBV11-2 and TRBJ2-7; TRBD1 agrees at 9 bases. This CDR3 has 15 residues. Germline CDR1 SGHAT, CDR2 FQNNGV. V lost 4 bases, J lost 6 bases, and 10 bases stayed unmatched. The chain's CDR3 is CASSSVRTGVGEQYF. CDR3 sequence (DNA): TGTGCCAGCAGCTCAGTCCGGACAGGGGTGGGCGAGCAGTACTTC.

The genes are TRBV6-5 and TRBJ2-7; no definite D call. V lost 0 bases, J lost 3 bases, and 12 bases lay in between. CDR3 length: 15 amino acids. Germline V gives CDR1 MNHEY, CDR2 SVGAGI. CDR3 residues: CASSYSKRAGYEQYF. In DNA, the CDR3 is TGTGCCAGCAGTTACTCTAAGCGAGCTGGCTACGAGCAGTACTTC.

This rearrangement joins TRBV9 to TRBJ2-5, with D possibly being TRBD2 (6 bases). The CDR3 has 15 residues. The germline V gene encodes CDR1 SGDLS and CDR2 YYNGEE. V lost 0 bases, J lost 1 base, and 10 bases lay in between. The CDR3 sequence is CASSVEGSGQETQYF. The CDR3 nucleotides are TGTGCCAGCAGCGTAGAGGGTAGCGGCCAAGAGACCCAGTACTTC.